The present TCR beta chain was sequenced within a study of long-term antiretroviral therapy in people with HIV (dated by TCRdb to 2021 to 2024). At the level of the whole study: The earliest samples were collected approximately a decade before the 2015 WHO recommendation for immediate ART, a period when ART was typically delayed until CD4 counts fell. Whether ART initiation and durable HIV suppression were associated with changes in peripheral blood TRB repertoire composition and diversity was tested in a retrospective serial study. A total of roughly 200 cryopreserved PBMC samples came from approximately 30 adults with confirmed HIV infection and were collected serially over a mean of roughly six years (range 1-12). Eleven of the 30 participants with HIV were female. No cross-contamination during QIAcube processing turned up in test extractions that ran a monoclonal T-cell line alongside more than 30 polyclonal samples. The paper as a whole reports these results and caveats: Since PBMC availability was limited, sequencing covered only the TCR beta chain, with no alpha chain pairing. Because pre-ART samples had limited cell numbers, profiling was done on unsorted PBMC rather than on sorted CD4+ and CD8+ T cells. Compared with controls, HIV repertoires had narrower CDR3 length ranges, and the network structure pointed to an antigen-experienced repertoire that shifted only slightly toward naive after ART. Expanded TRB clones identified before ART initiation dominated the repertoire across all time points, though the dominance fluctuated and decreased in many PLHIV after ART. Starting ART was linked to a significant rise in TRB diversity, yet even after long-term ART the diversity remained significantly lower than in transplant donor controls. The samples span the years 2004 to 2017, and the ART regimens used at that time may not be as effective as current regimens. Inferences about post-ART repertoire changes were limited because no data were available on ART adherence, viral resistance or therapy changes.

V lost 3 bases and J lost 6 bases, and the count of bases not matched to a germline gene is 13. The germline V gene encodes CDR1 SGHNT and CDR2 YYREEE (reference sequence). Spanning cysteine to phenylalanine, the CDR3 consists of 17 amino acids. Just the 51-base CDR3 DNA is kept, in frame starting at base 1. Participants were included only if at least one PBMC sample before ART initiation and at least two post-ART samples were available. All participants with HIV were treated in the United States of America. Cryopreserved samples of about 1-10 million PBMC were thawed and washed before DNA extraction. At the time of the earliest PBMC sample, participants with HIV were aged between about 20 and 54 years. PBMC samples from each participant spanned 1-4 timepoints before ART initiation and 2-8 timepoints after ART initiation, with a median of 7 samples. For every participant, serial HIV viral load, CD4+ T-cell count, ART history and demographic data were obtained. Genomic DNA was extracted from unsorted PBMC with a Qiagen kit on a QIAcube, processed in batches of 12 samples.

To note about this clone: Its antigen is not yet known. No much larger clonotype is one base removed from it; base qualities were not supplied.

The immunoSEQ hsTCRB v3.0 assay was used at survey level resolution to sequence the TRB variable region. The targeted TRB sequencing depth was roughly 40,000-55,000 T-cell genomes per sample. Pooled TRB libraries were sequenced on an Illumina MiSeq with a v3 150-cycle kit. As for the original processing: Repertoire analysis ran in R within a reproducible Nextflow workflow covering QC, data transformation and analysis. Custom analyses were implemented in LymphoSeq2, an R package for AIRR-Seq data exploration. A few samples that yielded fewer than 5000 total TRB sequences were excluded, so that approximately 200 HIV repertoires were analyzed. Among the 170 to 200 HIV repertoires that were kept, around 60 were collected before ART initiation and more than 120 were collected after ART initiation. Each repertoire was downsampled to 5000 TRB nucleotide sequences, and summary statistics were averaged across 100 downsampling iterations. Only TRB sequences with CDR3 regions of at least seven amino acids were retained for analysis. A Shannon entropy-derived clonality score and the Gini coefficient were used to measure diversity. Repertoire networks linked the top 5000 CDR3 amino acid sequences whenever two sequences differed by an edit distance of one. GLIPH2 predicted antigen specificity groups and MHC restriction for TRB CDR3 amino acid sequences. To flag known CMV, EBV, HIV or tissue antigen associations, CDR3 amino acid sequences were matched against VDJdb and McPAS-TCR. Pre-ART, post-ART and control groups were compared with Wilcoxon signed-rank tests and Holm-Bonferroni correction. Not all clones reach the TCRdb copy of this immuneACCESS table, which keeps in-frame sequences only. Checked studies attribute under half of the gap to unresolved V genes and leave the rest unexplained. The V and J calls and clone size were taken over from that table, and D and trimming were inferred from the DNA. The sample table holds more than 15,000 clones, of which around 74% were seen once. 7.5% to 9% of the sample rests with the top ten.

The sequence links TRBV5-4 to TRBJ2-3; 10 middle bases align to TRBD2. This clonotype was obtained from a man aged 25 to 40 with HIV. Sequences were derived from unsorted PBMCs, sampled at the start of antiretroviral therapy. Here is the DNA: TGTGCCAGCAGCTCGTCCCTGGAGCGGGGGGGTCCTGATACGCAGTATTTT. It specifies CASSSSLERGGPDTQYF.